Below, 2 T cell receptor beta chains from the same sample are listed, as sequenced in a study of OX40 agonist ivuxolimab in advanced cancers. Generated by immunoSEQ multiplex PCR, the TCRdb table keeps only in-frame clones and is missing some. The sample includes 70,000 or so clones, approximately 90% of them seen just once. The sample in question was CD4+ or CD8+ T cells sorted from blood, obtained in a trial of the OX40 agonist ivuxolimab. The receptors stem from an adult with an advanced solid tumor such as melanoma, head and neck, liver or kidney cancer.

The chain combines TRBV27 with TRBJ1-4, with a possible D match to TRBD1 (6 bases). V was pared by 0 bases and J by 7 bases, with 21 bases between. Germline values: CDR1 MNHEY, CDR2 SMNVEV (reference sequence). This CDR3 has 18 amino acids. CDR3 loop: CASSLSQSFTGWSEKLFF. The CDR3 DNA sequence: TGTGCCAGCAGTTTATCCCAATCCTTTACAGGGTGGAGTGAAAAACTGTTTTTT. The full variable domain, its missing parts supplied by reference TRBV27 and TRBJ1-4, is EAQVTQNPRYLITVTGKKLTVTCSQNMNHEYMSWYRQDPGLGLRQIYYSMNVEVTDKGDVPEGYKVSRKEKRNFPLILESPSPNQTSLYFCASSLSQSFTGWSEKLFFGSGTQLSVL.

The chain links TRBV18 to TRBJ1-2; no definite D call. The CDR3 loop spans 14 amino acids. Germline V CDR1 and CDR2: KGHSH, LQKENI. Trimming removed 2 bases from V and 4 bases from J, with 11 bases in between. CDR3 residues: CASSPDRAAYGYTF. The CDR3 DNA follows: TGTGCCAGCTCACCAGACCGGGCCGCCTATGGCTACACCTTC. Filled out from reference TRBV18 and TRBJ1-2, the complete variable domain reads NAGVMQNPRHLVRRRGQEARLRCSPMKGHSHVYWYRQLPEEGLKFMVYLQKENIIDESGMPKERFSAEFPKEGPSILRIQQVVRGDSAAYFCASSPDRAAYGYTFGSGTRLTVV.